This T cell receptor (beta chain) comes out of a study of a mutant IDH1 vaccine in newly diagnosed glioma. Looking at the study overall: Earlier therapy was either radiotherapy, temozolomide, or both, and most got both. Study-wide results and limits: Pseudoprogression apparently tracked independently of changes in top peripheral T cell clonotypes.

Specified time point: week 11, during vaccination. Vaccine doses each comprised 300 ug of mutant IDH1 20-mer peptide, with topical imiquimod. Details on this clone: Antigen unknown.

The assay was immunoSEQ multiplex PCR, and TCRdb's table has in-frame clones only and misses some. The sample consists of roughly 62,000 clones, approximately 90% of them appearing once. CDR3 length: 16 amino acids. Germline-derived CDR1 and CDR2 are WSHSY and SAAADI. Trimming shortened V by 7 bases and J by 0 bases, and 16 bases separated the two germline ends. The V and J genes are TRBV10-2 and TRBJ1-5; D gene ambiguous. The TCR sequence derives from a man between 35 and 55 years old with glioma. Sequencing used PBMCs, obtained from a glioma patient whose treatment included an IDH1 peptide vaccine. CDR3 loop: CASTPGSERSNQPQHF. In nucleotides, the CDR3 is TGCGCCAGCACCCCCGGGTCAGAACGTAGCAATCAGCCCCAGCATTTT.